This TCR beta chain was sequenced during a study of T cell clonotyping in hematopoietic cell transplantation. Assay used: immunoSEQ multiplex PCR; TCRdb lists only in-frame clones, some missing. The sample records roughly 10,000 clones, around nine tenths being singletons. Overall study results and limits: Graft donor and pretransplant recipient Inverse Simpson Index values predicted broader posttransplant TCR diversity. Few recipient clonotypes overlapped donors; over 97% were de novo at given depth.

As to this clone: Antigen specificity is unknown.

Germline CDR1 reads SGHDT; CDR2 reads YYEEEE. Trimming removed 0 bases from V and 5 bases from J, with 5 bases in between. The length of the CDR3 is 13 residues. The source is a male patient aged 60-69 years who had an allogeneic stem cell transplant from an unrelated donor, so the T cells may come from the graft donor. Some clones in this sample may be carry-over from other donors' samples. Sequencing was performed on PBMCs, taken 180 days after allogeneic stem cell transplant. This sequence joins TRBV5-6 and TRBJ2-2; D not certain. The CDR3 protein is CASSLDITGELFF. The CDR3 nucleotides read TGTGCCAGCAGCTTGGATATTACCGGGGAGCTGTTTTTT. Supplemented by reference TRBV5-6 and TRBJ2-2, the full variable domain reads DAGVTQSPTHLIKTRGQQVTLRCSPKSGHDTVSWYQQALGQGPQFIFQYYEEEERQRGNFPDRFSGHQFPNYSSELNVNALLLGDSALYLCASSLDITGELFFGEGSRLTVL.